The clone carrying this T cell receptor (beta chain) was counted ten times or more. Between the trimmed V and J ends, which lost 6 bases and 3 bases, there was a span of 12 bases. This CDR3 region has 13 residues. The record originates from a study of naive and memory T cell subsets. The SP2 primer and nested alpha and beta constant region primers amplified ligated cDNA in four rounds. Blood and skin TCR RNA was reverse transcribed with alpha and beta constant primers. Each CDR3 protein gets one entry after TCRdb re-called the 5' RACE reads with MiXCR. The table lists about 48,000 distinct CDR3 sequences, over 3.5% of them singletons. TCR cDNA received a 3' ligated oligonucleotide that carried a UMI. Unsorted total RNA, 1 to 1000 ng, was DNase treated before reverse transcription.

The receptor comes from a female donor in good health. V gene TRBV12-3 or TRBV12-4 combines with J gene TRBJ2-7, with TRBD2 as a possible D gene (6 bases). CDR3 sequence (DNA): TGTGCCAGCAGCTTGACTAGTCGCTACGAGCAGTACTTC. Translated: CASSLTSRYEQYF.